The present TCR beta chain was sequenced within a study of blood T cell repertoires in COVID-19. Study details: Both acute and convalescent COVID-19 samples were obtained from the United States, Italy and Spain. The analysed material was cDNA or gDNA that came from T cells, B-cell-depleted T cells, or PBMCs.

Original methodology: Nucleated cell counts were estimated from reference gene primer amplification. Measured with immunoSEQ multiplex PCR; TCRdb has only the in-frame clones, and not every one. Clone size and the V and J calls come from that table; the DNA yielded D and trimming. The profile shows roughly 220,000 clones, around 84% of them singletons. Per germline, CDR1 SGHVS and CDR2 FNYEAQ. J lost 3 bases, V lost 1 base, and 7 bases had no gene match. The CDR3 runs 16 residues. V gene TRBV7-6 combines with J gene TRBJ2-7; 9 bases map to TRBD2. The receptor comes from a man in his fifties or sixties with acute or convalescent COVID-19. The sequenced sample was peripheral blood. The CDR3 bases are TGTGCCAGCAGCTTAGGGCTTAGCGGGGGAAACTACGAGCAGTACTTC. It codes for CASSLGLSGGNYEQYF.